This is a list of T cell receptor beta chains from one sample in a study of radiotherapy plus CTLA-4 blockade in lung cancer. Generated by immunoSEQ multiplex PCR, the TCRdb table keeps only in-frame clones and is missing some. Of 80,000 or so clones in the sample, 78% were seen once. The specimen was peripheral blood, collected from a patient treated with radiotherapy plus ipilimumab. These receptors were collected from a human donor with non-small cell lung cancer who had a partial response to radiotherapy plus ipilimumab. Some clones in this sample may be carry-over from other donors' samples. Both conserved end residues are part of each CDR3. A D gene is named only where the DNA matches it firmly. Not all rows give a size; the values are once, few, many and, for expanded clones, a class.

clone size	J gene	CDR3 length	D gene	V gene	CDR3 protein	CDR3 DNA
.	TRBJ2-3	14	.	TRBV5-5	CASSFSRDTDTQYF	TGTGCCAGCAGCTTTTCCCGAGACACAGATACGCAGTATTTT
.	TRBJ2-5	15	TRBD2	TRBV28	CASSPGGRGTETQYF	TGTGCCAGCAGCCCGGGGGGACGAGGGACAGAGACCCAGTACTTC
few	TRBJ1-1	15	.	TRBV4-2	CASSTRQETYTEAFF	TGTGCCAGCAGCACTCGACAGGAAACTTACACTGAAGCTTTCTTT
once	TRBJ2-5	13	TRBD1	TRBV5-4	CASSLGQGETQYF	TGTGCCAGCAGCTTGGGACAGGGGGAGACCCAGTACTTC
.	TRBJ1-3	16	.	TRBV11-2	CASSSLTGYSGNTIYF	TGTGCCAGCAGCTCGCTAACAGGGTACTCTGGAAACACCATATATTTT
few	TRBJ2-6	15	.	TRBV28	CASSFMTGRANVLTF	TGTGCCAGCAGTTTCATGACGGGGAGGGCCAACGTCCTGACTTTC
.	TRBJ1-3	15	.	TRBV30	CAWARGSFSGNTIYF	TGTGCCTGGGCCCGGGGGTCCTTCTCTGGAAACACCATATATTTT
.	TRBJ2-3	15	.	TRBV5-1	CASSLRQVLTDTQYF	TGCGCCAGCAGCTTGCGACAGGTCCTCACAGATACGCAGTATTTT
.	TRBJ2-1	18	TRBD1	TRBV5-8	CASSFGQGERLSYNEQFF	TGTGCCAGCAGCTTTGGACAGGGGGAACGACTCTCCTACAATGAGCAGTTCTTC
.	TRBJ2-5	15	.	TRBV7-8	CASSLLLASQETQYF	TGTGCCAGCAGCTTACTCCTGGCCTCCCAAGAGACCCAGTACTTC
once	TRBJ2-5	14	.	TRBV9	CASSGGDSRETQYF	TGTGCCAGCAGCGGAGGAGACAGCCGAGAGACCCAGTACTTC
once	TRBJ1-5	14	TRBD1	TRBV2	CASNDRGRIQPQHF	TGTGCCAGCAATGACAGGGGGCGAATTCAGCCCCAGCATTTT
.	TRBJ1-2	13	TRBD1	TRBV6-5	CASSGQNYYGYTF	TGTGCCAGCTCGGGACAGAACTACTATGGCTACACCTTC
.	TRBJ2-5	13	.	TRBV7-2	CASSRRVQETQYF	TGTGCCAGCAGCCGGAGGGTCCAAGAGACCCAGTACTTC
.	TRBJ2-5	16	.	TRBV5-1	CASSPGGRLLWETQYF	TGCGCCAGCAGCCCCGGGGGACGGCTTTTGTGGGAGACCCAGTACTTC
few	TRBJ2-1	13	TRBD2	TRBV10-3	CATGLAGKGEQFF	TGTGCCACCGGACTAGCGGGAAAGGGTGAGCAGTTCTTC
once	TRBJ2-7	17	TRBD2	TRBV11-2	CASSSPERLGLAREQYF	TGTGCCAGCAGCTCCCCCGAGAGGCTCGGACTAGCGCGGGAGCAGTACTTC
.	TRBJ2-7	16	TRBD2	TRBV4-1	CASSQGAGTSGRGLYF	TGCGCCAGCAGCCAAGGGGCCGGGACTAGCGGGAGGGGATTGTACTTC
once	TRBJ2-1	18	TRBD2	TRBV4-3	CASSQDRARRGGYNEQFF	TGCGCCAGCAGCCAAGATAGAGCGCGGCGGGGGGGCTACAATGAGCAGTTCTTC
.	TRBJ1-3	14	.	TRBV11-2	CASSLDAQTALLYF	TGTGCCAGCAGCTTAGACGCGCAGACAGCTCTTTTATATTTT
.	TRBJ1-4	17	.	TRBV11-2	CASSLVFGAGRGEKLFF	TGTGCCAGCAGCTTAGTGTTTGGGGCAGGGAGGGGCGAAAAACTGTTTTTT
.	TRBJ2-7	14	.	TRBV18	CASSPSGISYEQYF	TGTGCCAGCTCACCAAGCGGAATTTCCTACGAGCAGTACTTC
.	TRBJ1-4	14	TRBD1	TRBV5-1	CASASDRVNEKLFF	TGCGCCAGCGCCTCCGACAGGGTTAATGAAAAACTGTTTTTT
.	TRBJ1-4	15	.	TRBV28	CASRPSGFANEKLFF	TGTGCCAGCCGACCGTCAGGGTTCGCTAATGAAAAACTGTTTTTT
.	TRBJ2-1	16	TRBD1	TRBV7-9	CASSSTPGQEAGEQFF	TGTGCCAGCAGCTCAACCCCGGGACAGGAGGCCGGGGAGCAGTTCTTC
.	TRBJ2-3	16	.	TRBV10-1	CASSDLAAGNTDTQYF	TGCGCCAGCAGTGATCTCGCCGCAGGGAACACAGATACGCAGTATTTT
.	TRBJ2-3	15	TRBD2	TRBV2	CASSQLAGGIDTQYF	TGTGCCAGCAGCCAGCTAGCGGGGGGCATAGATACGCAGTATTTT
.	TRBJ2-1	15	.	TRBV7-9	CASSPLGSAHNEQFF	TGTGCCAGCAGCCCCCTTGGGAGCGCTCACAATGAGCAGTTCTTC
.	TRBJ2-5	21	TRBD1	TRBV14	CASSHPTGDLRKGWGEETQYF	TGTGCCAGCAGCCATCCGACAGGGGACCTGAGGAAGGGATGGGGGGAAGAGACCCAGTACTTC
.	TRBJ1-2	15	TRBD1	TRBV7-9	CASSQARQGWDGYTF	TGTGCCAGCAGCCAAGCGCGACAGGGGTGGGATGGCTACACCTTC
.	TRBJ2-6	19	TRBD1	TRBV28	CASSFPLTGSSSGANVLTF	TGTGCCAGCAGTTTCCCCCTGACAGGGTCAAGCTCTGGGGCCAACGTCCTGACTTTC
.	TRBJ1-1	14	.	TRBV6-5	CASSYYGGNTEAFF	TGTGCCAGCAGTTACTACGGCGGGAACACTGAAGCTTTCTTT
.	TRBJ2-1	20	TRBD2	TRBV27	CASSYAGLAGEVGSYNEQFF	TGTGCCAGCAGTTACGCGGGACTAGCGGGGGAAGTAGGCTCCTACAATGAGCAGTTCTTC
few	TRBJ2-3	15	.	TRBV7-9	CASSQATVSTDTQYF	TGTGCCAGCAGCCAAGCGACAGTAAGCACAGATACGCAGTATTTT
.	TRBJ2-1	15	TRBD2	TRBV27	CASTQLAGGGGEQFF	TGTGCCAGCACCCAACTAGCGGGGGGCGGGGGTGAGCAGTTCTTC
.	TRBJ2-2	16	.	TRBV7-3	CASSLIAGLNTGELFF	TGTGCCAGCAGCTTAATCGCGGGACTTAACACCGGGGAGCTGTTTTTT
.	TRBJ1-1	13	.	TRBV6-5	CASSYGASTEAFF	TGTGCCAGCAGTTACGGGGCTTCCACTGAAGCTTTCTTT
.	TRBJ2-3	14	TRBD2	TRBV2	CASKASGSGDTQYF	TGTGCCAGCAAGGCTAGCGGGAGCGGGGATACGCAGTATTTT
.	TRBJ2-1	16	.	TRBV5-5	CASSRGLASSYNEQFF	TGTGCCAGCAGCCGAGGACTCGCCAGCTCCTACAATGAGCAGTTCTTC
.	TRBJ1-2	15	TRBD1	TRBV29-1	CSVEDPTGGNYGYTF	TGCAGCGTTGAAGACCCGACAGGGGGGAACTATGGCTACACCTTC
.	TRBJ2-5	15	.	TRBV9	CASSVGGVKWETQYF	TGTGCCAGCAGCGTAGGGGGGGTTAAGTGGGAGACCCAGTACTTC
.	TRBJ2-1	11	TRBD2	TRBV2	CASRGEGEQFF	TGTGCCAGCCGGGGGGAAGGGGAGCAGTTCTTC
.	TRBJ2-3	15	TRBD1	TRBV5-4	CASSSGQGRTDTQYF	TGTGCCAGCAGTTCCGGACAGGGTAGGACAGATACGCAGTATTTT
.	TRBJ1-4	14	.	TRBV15	CATSREGRGEKLFF	TGTGCCACCAGCAGAGAGGGAAGGGGTGAAAAACTGTTTTTT
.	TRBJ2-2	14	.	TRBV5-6	CASSIGQNTGELFF	TGTGCCAGCAGCATCGGACAGAACACCGGGGAGCTGTTTTTT
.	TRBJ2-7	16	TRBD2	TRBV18	CASSPRRLAGEDEQYF	TGTGCCAGCTCACCCAGAAGACTAGCGGGAGAGGATGAGCAGTACTTC
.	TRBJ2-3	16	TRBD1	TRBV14	CASSQYYRGHTDTQYF	TGTGCCAGCAGCCAATACTACAGGGGACACACAGATACGCAGTATTTT
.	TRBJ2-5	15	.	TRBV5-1	CASSENTGQGETQYF	TGCGCCAGCAGCGAAAATACAGGGCAGGGGGAGACCCAGTACTTC
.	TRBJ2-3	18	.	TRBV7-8	CASSSPRGGQYSTDTQYF	TGTGCCAGCAGCTCCCCGAGGGGGGGGCAATATTCCACAGATACGCAGTATTTT
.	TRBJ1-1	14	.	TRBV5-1	CASSPGTTNTEAFF	TGCGCCAGCAGCCCGGGGACAACCAACACTGAAGCTTTCTTT
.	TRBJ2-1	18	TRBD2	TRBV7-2	CASSFFPVVAGGFNEQFF	TGTGCCAGCAGCTTTTTCCCCGTAGTAGCGGGAGGCTTCAATGAGCAGTTCTTC